This T cell receptor beta chain was retrieved from a study of T cell clusters in autoimmune cytopenias. Study context: TRB sequencing had a median around 51,000 reads and approximately 2,200 distinct clonotypes per sample. Study observations and caveats: TRB repertoire shifts in secondary cytopenia and chronic lymphocytic leukemia mostly reflected lymphoma, not autoimmunity.

TRB was amplified by touch-down multiplex PCR, primer pools A and B combined. From the multiplex PCR reads, TCRdb lists one entry per CDR3 protein and no DNA. Its clone listing holds about 5,500 distinct CDR3 sequences. The CDR3 length is 14 residues. Germline V gives CDR1 LNHDA, CDR2 SQIVND (reference sequence). Considering frequency, this clonotype is medium-sized. No antigen is known for it. Each sample's input was 250 ng genomic DNA, roughly 40,000 genome equivalents. These same data were also listed under a study on T cell repertoires in aging, cancer and after chemotherapy. That paper adds: Healthy donor repertoires were recorded over several months to years and showed clear clonal overlap.

V usage is TRBV19 and J usage is TRBJ1-5. Specimen: peripheral blood. This TCR was recovered from a human donor in good health. CDR3: CASSGAAGFEPQHF.